This TCR beta chain was observed in a study of response to subunit inactivated influenza vaccine. CDR1 and CDR2 from the germline V gene are SGHRS and YFSETQ. Trimming shortened V by 0 bases and J by 2 bases, and 10 bases separated the two germline ends. The CDR3 is made up of 15 amino acids. TCRdb reprocessed the RT-PCR reads with MiXCR, giving one entry per CDR3 protein. The sample lists fewer than 800,000 distinct CDR3 sequences; roughly 14% were seen once. In regard to this clonotype: Its antigen remains unknown.

General observations from the study: Authors suggested that a seasonal influenza vaccination recruits few new T cells each time.

The input for sequencing was PBMCs from blood, taken about 12 days after vaccination. The chain recombines TRBV5-1 with TRBJ2-3; D gene unclear. The TCR was taken from a man aged 45-65 years who received an inactivated influenza vaccine. The CDR3 sequence is CASSLGTGLTDTQYF. Written as DNA, the CDR3 is TGCGCCAGCAGCTTGGGGACGGGCCTCACAGATACGCAGTATTTT. The full variable domain, in which reference TRBV5-1 and TRBJ2-3 provide the parts outside the CDR3, is KAGVTQTPRYLIKTRGQQVTLSCSPISGHRSVSWYQQTPGQGLQFLFEYFSETQRNKGNFPGRFSGRQFSNSRSEMNVSTLELGDSALYLCASSLGTGLTDTQYFGPGTRLTVL.